This T cell receptor beta chain stems from a study of graft-versus-host responses after intestinal transplantation. Overall study: Recipients uniformly received anti-thymocyte globulin induction, followed by tacrolimus and steroids for approximately 3 years.

General observations from the study: In recipient marrow, GvH clones were found, and some appeared first in ileum or blood. When patients had graft-donor T cell macrochimerism, their allografts held high graft-versus-host to host-versus-graft clonal ratios.

CDR1 LNHDA and CDR2 SQIVND come from the germline V gene (reference sequence). This CDR3 has 16 residues. The V end lost 5 bases, the J end lost 0 bases, and 14 bases lay between the germline ends. Tissue processing of the graft released intraepithelial and lamina propria lymphocytes from it. About this clone: Its matching antigen is unknown.

Generated by immunoSEQ multiplex PCR, the TCRdb table keeps only in-frame clones and is missing some. The table shows approximately 7,000 clones, with approximately 70% occurring only once. The receptor was derived from a human patient who received an intestinal transplant, so some T cells may come from the graft donor. The sample in question was ileum tissue, obtained about 55 days after transplant. The chain employs TRBV19 and TRBJ1-5; no firm D call. CDR3 protein: CASSPRGDYSNQPQHF. In DNA form, the CDR3 reads TGTGCCAGTAGTCCCCGGGGAGATTATAGCAATCAGCCCCAGCATTTT.